Listed here are 23 T cell receptor beta chains from one sample, sequenced in a study of cytotoxic CD8 clonotypes in ibrutinib-treated CLL. The protocol was immunoSEQ multiplex PCR, while the TCRdb copy is restricted to in-frame clones and leaves out a portion. This table holds some 150,000 clones, 80% found once. The material sequenced was PBMCs, taken after 36 months of ibrutinib treatment. These receptors were taken from a human donor with chronic lymphocytic leukemia.

This clone has a handful of counts. The rearrangement uses TRBV2 and TRBJ2-1; 11 bases line up with TRBD2. CDR1 is SNHLY and CDR2 is FYNNEI in the germline V gene. Losses at the gene ends were 8 bases for V and 11 bases for J; bases not matched to a gene: 5. The CDR3 loop spans 12 amino acids. The CDR3: CASGLAGLKQFF. The DNA for the CDR3 is TGTGCCAGCGGACTAGCGGGCTTAAAGCAGTTCTTC.

This clone has more than one count but fewer than ten. The chain uses TRBV11-2 and TRBJ1-2; 9 positions agree with TRBD1. Germline V lookup: CDR1 SGHAT, CDR2 FQNNGV. The CDR3 contains 14 residues. The V and J ends lost 4 bases and 4 bases, in that order; junction bases with no gene match: 4. CDR3 loop: CASSWDRASYGYTF. CDR3 coding DNA: TGTGCCAGCAGCTGGGACAGGGCGAGCTATGGCTACACCTTC.

J is TRBJ1-5 and V is TRBV2, with a weak D call TRBD1 (6 bases). The CDR3 runs to 14 residues. Germline assignment: CDR1 SNHLY and CDR2 FYNNEI. Trimming pared 1 base from V and 7 bases from J, leaving 11 bases between. The CDR3 nucleotides read TGTGCCAGCAGTGAAGAATTGGGGGGCCAGCCCCAGCATTTT. Amino acids: CASSEELGGQPQHF.

The V gene is TRBV9, the J gene TRBJ2-7, with 10 nucleotides matching TRBD2. Germline CDR1 SGDLS, CDR2 YYNGEE. This CDR3 is 19 amino acids long. The V segment lost 0 bases and the J segment 4 bases; nucleotides outside the gene matches: 16. CDR3 protein: CASSVARRLAGVPHYEQYF. The CDR3 DNA is TGTGCCAGCAGCGTAGCCCGGCGGCTAGCGGGAGTCCCCCATTACGAGCAGTACTTC.

V gene TRBV29-1 combines with J gene TRBJ1-2; TRBD1 aligns across 10 bases. This CDR3 spans 17 amino acids. J gave up 6 bases and V 4 bases, and 17 bases lay outside the gene matches. The germline gives CDR1 SQVTM, CDR2 ANQGSEA. CDR3 coding DNA: TGCAGCGTTGTAAGTTCCGCGACAGGGGGCGCCAGTAATGGCTACACCTTC. Protein: CSVVSSATGGASNGYTF.

The chain is built from TRBV7-9 and TRBJ2-2; the D gene is possibly TRBD2 (5 bases). V lost 5 bases, J lost 5 bases, and 18 bases lay in between. CDR1 and CDR2 (germline): SEHNR, FQNEAQ (reference sequence). This CDR3 contains 16 residues. CDR3 sequence (DNA): TGTGCCAGCAGCGTCGAGGGCCTAGGGCTAACCGGGGAGCTGTTTTTT. Its protein is CASSVEGLGLTGELFF.

Only one count was recorded for this clone. CDR3 sequence reads: CASSTGQKFAEAFF. The CDR3 DNA reads TGTGCCAGTAGTACGGGACAGAAGTTCGCTGAAGCTTTCTTT. This sequence joins TRBV19 and TRBJ1-1; 7 bases align to TRBD1. The germline V gene has CDR1 LNHDA and CDR2 SQIVND (reference sequence). J was trimmed by 6 bases and V by 4 bases; bases with no gene match: 8. The CDR3 is made up of 14 amino acids.

The chain combines TRBV2 with TRBJ1-5; D is possibly TRBD1 (6 bases). The CDR3 is made up of 16 amino acids. Trimming stripped 6 bases from V and 1 base from J, with 16 bases between. Germline assignment: CDR1 SNHLY and CDR2 FYNNEI. The CDR3 sequence: CASRRGGAQSNQPQHF. CDR3 DNA: TGTGCCAGCAGGAGGGGGGGGGCACAAAGCAATCAGCCCCAGCATTTT.

This clone was seen more than once but under ten times. The J gene is TRBJ2-3, the V gene TRBV6-1, with 13 bases lining up with TRBD2. CDR3 length: 13 amino acids. Germline values: CDR1 MNHNS, CDR2 SASEGT. The J segment lost 6 bases and the V segment lost 10 bases, leaving 4 bases of the junction unmatched. Here the CDR3 reads CATRLAGGDTQYF. The DNA for the CDR3 is TGTGCCACCCGACTAGCGGGAGGCGATACGCAGTATTTT.

Only a few counts were recorded for this clone. This chain uses TRBV7-3 with TRBJ1-2, with D possibly matching TRBD1 (6 bases). Trimming took 4 bases from V and 4 from J, leaving 13 bases between them. This CDR3 has 14 residues. CDR1 and CDR2 (germline): SGHTA, FQGTGA. The CDR3 is CASSSRTAVYGYTF. The CDR3 DNA reads TGTGCCAGCAGCTCGAGGACAGCCGTCTATGGCTACACCTTC.

The chain recombines TRBV18 with TRBJ2-7, with no clear D. Germline CDR1 is KGHSH and CDR2 is LQKENI. The CDR3 runs to 12 residues. Trimming cost V 2 bases and J 4 bases, with 6 bases left between them. CDR3 sequence: CASSPNDYEQYF. CDR3 sequence (DNA): TGTGCCAGCTCACCAAACGATTACGAGCAGTACTTC.

The CDR3 DNA is TGTGCCAGCAGCCGGACCGATGCCTACACCGGGGAGCTGTTTTTT. This encodes CASSRTDAYTGELFF. The chain has TRBV11-2 and TRBJ2-2; D gene unclear. CDR3 size: 15 residues. Trimming left V 5 bases short and J 3 bases short, with 13 bases between. Germline CDR1 SGHAT, CDR2 FQNNGV. The full variable domain, rest sourced from reference TRBV11-2 and TRBJ2-2, is EAGVAQSPRYKIIEKRQSVAFWCNPISGHATLYWYQQILGQGPKLLIQFQNNGVVDDSQLPKDRFSAERLKGVDSTLKIQPAKLEDSAVYLCASSRTDAYTGELFFGEGSRLTVL.

This clone was seen more than once but under ten times. The V call is TRBV5-6, the J call TRBJ1-6; D unclear. Germline values: CDR1 SGHDT, CDR2 YYEEEE. The CDR3 contains 15 residues. Trimming took 0 bases from V and 9 from J, leaving 13 bases between them. The DNA for the CDR3 is TGTGCCAGCAGCTTGGCGGCCAGAAATGTTTCACCCCTCCACTTT. Translating gives CASSLAARNVSPLHF.

This rearrangement joins TRBV16 to TRBJ2-7, with TRBD1 matching over 8 bases. The CDR3 totals 15 residues. Germline values: CDR1 KGHSY, CDR2 FQNENV. The V segment lost 4 bases and the J segment 1 base; nucleotides outside the gene matches: 6. The CDR3 sequence is CASSRRTGMSYEQYF. CDR3 nucleotide sequence: TGTGCCAGCAGCCGAAGGACAGGGATGTCCTACGAGCAGTACTTC. The entire variable domain, with the rest obtained from reference TRBV16 and TRBJ2-7, is as follows: GEEVAQTPKHLVRGEGQKAKLYCAPIKGHSYVFWYQQVLKNEFKFLISFQNENVFDETGMPKERFSAKCLPNSPCSLEIQATKLEDSAVYFCASSRRTGMSYEQYFGPGTRLTVT.

The rearrangement links TRBV2 to TRBJ1-2, with 8 bases lining up with TRBD1. In germline, CDR1 is SNHLY, CDR2 FYNNEI. The CDR3 is 14 residues long. The V and J ends lost 6 bases and 8 bases, in that order; junction bases with no gene match: 11. CDR3 protein: CASRADRAGVGYTF. CDR3 DNA: TGTGCCAGCAGGGCGGACAGGGCCGGGGTGGGCTACACCTTC.

J is TRBJ1-4 and V is TRBV4-2, with 7 bases that match TRBD1. This CDR3 has 14 residues. V lost 4 bases to trimming and J lost 5 bases; unmatched junction nucleotides: 4. CDR1 is LGHNA and CDR2 is YNFKEQ in the germline V gene. The CDR3 reads CASSPRDSNEKLFF. The CDR3 DNA follows: TGTGCCAGCAGCCCCCGGGACAGCAATGAAAAACTGTTTTTT.

This chain uses TRBV4-1 with TRBJ2-1; D may match TRBD1 or TRBD2 (6 bases each). V was pared by 0 bases and J by 2 bases, with 20 bases between. Per the germline V gene, CDR1 is MGHRA and CDR2 is YSYEKL. There are 19 residues in the CDR3. CDR3 protein: CASSQDQGGGRGTYNEQFF. For the CDR3, the DNA is TGCGCCAGCAGCCAAGATCAAGGAGGGGGACGGGGTACCTACAATGAGCAGTTCTTC.

The chain uses TRBV28 and TRBJ2-7; possible D gene TRBD2, 6 bases. Looked up from germline, CDR1 is MDHEN and CDR2 is SYDVKM. Trimming removed 4 bases at V and 3 bases at J, with 10 bases between. The CDR3 is made up of 13 amino acids. In DNA form, the CDR3 reads TGTGCCAGCAGTTGGGGGGAGCTCTACGAGCAGTACTTC. Encoded protein: CASSWGELYEQYF. The whole variable domain, filled in from reference TRBV28 and TRBJ2-7, reads DVKVTQSSRYLVKRTGEKVFLECVQDMDHENMFWYRQDPGLGLRLIYFSYDVKMKEKGDIPEGYSVSREKKERFSLILESASTNQTSMYLCASSWGELYEQYFGPGTRLTVT.

The chain couples TRBV10-3 to TRBJ1-6; no reliable D call. V was shortened by 8 bases and J by 0 bases, with 11 bases between the two germline ends. Germline lookup yields CDR1 ENHRY and CDR2 SYGVKD. CDR3 length equals 15 residues. This CDR3 reads CAIRNMSSYNSPLHF. The CDR3 DNA is TGTGCCATCCGAAACATGAGCTCCTATAATTCACCCCTCCACTTT.

The V gene is TRBV27, the J gene TRBJ2-7; D assignment may be TRBD1 or TRBD2 (5 bases each). CDR3 length: 14 residues. V lost 10 bases, J lost 3 bases, and 19 bases lay in between. Germline CDR1 and CDR2: MNHEY and SMNVEV (reference sequence). The chain's CDR3 is CATAKWDGDYEQYF. CDR3 nucleotide sequence: TGTGCCACCGCAAAGTGGGACGGTGACTACGAGCAGTACTTC.

J is TRBJ1-2 and V is TRBV28; 9 bases fit TRBD1. This CDR3 is built from 15 residues. In germline, CDR1 is MDHEN, CDR2 SYDVKM. V lost 6 bases to trimming and J lost 4 bases; unmatched junction nucleotides: 9. CDR3 nucleotide sequence: TGTGCCAGCAGCTCTCCCGGGACAGGGACCTATGGCTACACCTTC. Its protein is CASSSPGTGTYGYTF.

V gene TRBV7-9 combines with J gene TRBJ2-2, with D tentatively TRBD1 (6 bases). Trimming left V 5 bases short and J 6 bases short, with 13 bases between. The CDR3 has 14 residues. Germline CDR1 SEHNR, CDR2 FQNEAQ (reference sequence). As DNA, the CDR3 is TGTGCCAGCAGCACGAACAGGGTAGCCGGGGAGCTGTTTTTT. Translating gives CASSTNRVAGELFF.

The J gene is TRBJ2-5, the V gene TRBV5-1; TRBD2 matches at 10 bases. This CDR3 spans 15 amino acids. Losses at the gene ends were 4 bases for V and 3 bases for J; bases not matched to a gene: 6. CDR1 and CDR2 from the germline V gene are SGHRS and YFSETQ. DNA for the CDR3: TGCGCCAGCAGCGCGGGACTAGCGCTAGAAGAGACCCAGTACTTC. Translation: CASSAGLALEETQYF. Together with reference TRBV5-1 and TRBJ2-5, the CDR3 gives the full variable domain: KAGVTQTPRYLIKTRGQQVTLSCSPISGHRSVSWYQQTPGQGLQFLFEYFSETQRNKGNFPGRFSGRQFSNSRSEMNVSTLELGDSALYLCASSAGLALEETQYFGPGTRLLVL.